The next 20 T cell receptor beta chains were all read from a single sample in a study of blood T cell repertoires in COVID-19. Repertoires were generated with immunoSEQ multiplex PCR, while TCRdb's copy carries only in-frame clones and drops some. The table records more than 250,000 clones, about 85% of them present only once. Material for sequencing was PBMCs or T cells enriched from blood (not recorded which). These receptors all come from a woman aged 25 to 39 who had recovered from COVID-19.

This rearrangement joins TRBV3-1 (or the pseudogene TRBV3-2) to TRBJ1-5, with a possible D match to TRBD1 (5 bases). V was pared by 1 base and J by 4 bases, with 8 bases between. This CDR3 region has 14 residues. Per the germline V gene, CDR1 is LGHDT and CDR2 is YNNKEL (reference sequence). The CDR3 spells CASSQAGRNQPQHF. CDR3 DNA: TGTGCCAGCAGCCAAGCAGGGCGAAATCAGCCCCAGCATTTT.

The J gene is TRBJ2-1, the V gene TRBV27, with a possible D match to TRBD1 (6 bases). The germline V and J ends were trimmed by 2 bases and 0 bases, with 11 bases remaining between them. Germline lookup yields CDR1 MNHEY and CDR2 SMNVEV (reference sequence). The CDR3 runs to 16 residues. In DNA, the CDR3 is TGTGCCAGCAGTTTAGATCCGGACAGCTCCTACAATGAGCAGTTCTTC. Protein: CASSLDPDSSYNEQFF.

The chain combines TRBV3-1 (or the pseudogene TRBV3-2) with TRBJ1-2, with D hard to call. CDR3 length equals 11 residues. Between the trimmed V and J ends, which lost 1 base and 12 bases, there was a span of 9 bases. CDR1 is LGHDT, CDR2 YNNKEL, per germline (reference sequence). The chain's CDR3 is CASSQGERDTF. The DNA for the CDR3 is TGTGCCAGCAGCCAAGGGGAGAGGGACACCTTC.

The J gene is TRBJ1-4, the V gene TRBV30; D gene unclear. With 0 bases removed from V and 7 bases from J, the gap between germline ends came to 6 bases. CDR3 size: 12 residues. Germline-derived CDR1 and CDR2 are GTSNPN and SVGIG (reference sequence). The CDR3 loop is CAWSVRGEKLFF. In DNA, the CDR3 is TGTGCCTGGAGTGTTAGAGGTGAAAAACTGTTTTTT.

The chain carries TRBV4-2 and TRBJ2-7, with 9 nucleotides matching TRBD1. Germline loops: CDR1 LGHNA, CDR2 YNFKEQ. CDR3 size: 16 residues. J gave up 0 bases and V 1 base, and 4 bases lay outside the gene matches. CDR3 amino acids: CASSQGDRGSSYEQYF. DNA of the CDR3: TGTGCCAGCAGCCAAGGTGACAGGGGGAGCTCCTACGAGCAGTACTTC.

In DNA, the CDR3 is TGTGCCACCAGCAGAGAGGCCTCCTACGAGCAGTACTTC. It encodes CATSREASYEQYF. The rearrangement uses TRBV15 and TRBJ2-7; the D is unclear. V lost 0 bases and J lost 0, with 3 bases in between. Germline V lookup: CDR1 LNHNV, CDR2 YYDKDF (reference sequence). This CDR3 is 13 amino acids long.

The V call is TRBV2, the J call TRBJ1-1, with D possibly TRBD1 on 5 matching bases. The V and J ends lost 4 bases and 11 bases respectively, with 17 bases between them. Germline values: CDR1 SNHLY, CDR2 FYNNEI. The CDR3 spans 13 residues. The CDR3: CASSVVWGREAFF. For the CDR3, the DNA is TGTGCCAGCAGTGTAGTTTGGGGACGGGAGGCTTTCTTT.

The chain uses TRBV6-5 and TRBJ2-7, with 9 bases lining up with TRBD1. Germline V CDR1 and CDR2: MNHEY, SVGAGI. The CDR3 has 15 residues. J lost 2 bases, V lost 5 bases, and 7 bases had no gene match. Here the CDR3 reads CASSTGGGTPYEQYF. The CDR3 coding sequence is TGTGCCAGCAGTACAGGGGGCGGTACCCCCTACGAGCAGTACTTC.

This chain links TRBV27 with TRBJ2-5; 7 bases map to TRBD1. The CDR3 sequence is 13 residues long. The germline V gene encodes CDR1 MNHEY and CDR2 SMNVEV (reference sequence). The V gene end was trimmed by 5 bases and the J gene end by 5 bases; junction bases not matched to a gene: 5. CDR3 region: CASSPGQYETQYF. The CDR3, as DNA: TGTGCCAGCAGTCCGGGACAGTACGAGACCCAGTACTTC.

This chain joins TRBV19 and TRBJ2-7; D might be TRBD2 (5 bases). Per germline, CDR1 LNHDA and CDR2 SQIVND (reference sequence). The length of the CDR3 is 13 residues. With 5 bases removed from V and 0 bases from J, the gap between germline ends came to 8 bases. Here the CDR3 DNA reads TGTGCCAGTAGTGCCGGGAACTCCTACGAGCAGTACTTC. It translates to CASSAGNSYEQYF.

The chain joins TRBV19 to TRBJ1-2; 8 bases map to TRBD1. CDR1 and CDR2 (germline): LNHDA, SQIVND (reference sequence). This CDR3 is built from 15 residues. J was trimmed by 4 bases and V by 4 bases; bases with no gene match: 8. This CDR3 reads CASSTTGGTLYGYTF. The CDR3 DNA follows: TGTGCCAGTAGTACAACAGGGGGTACCCTCTATGGCTACACCTTC.

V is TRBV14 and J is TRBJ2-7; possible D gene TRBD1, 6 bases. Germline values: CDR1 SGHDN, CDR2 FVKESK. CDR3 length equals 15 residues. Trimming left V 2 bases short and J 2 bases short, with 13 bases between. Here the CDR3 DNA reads TGTGCCAGCAGCCAAATCACAGGGCCCCCCTACGAGCAGTACTTC. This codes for CASSQITGPPYEQYF. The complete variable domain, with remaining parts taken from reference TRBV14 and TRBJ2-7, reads EAGVTQFPSHSVIEKGQTVTLRCDPISGHDNLYWYRRVMGKEIKFLLHFVKESKQDESGMPNNRFLAERTGGTYSTLKVQPAELEDSGVYFCASSQITGPPYEQYFGPGTRLTVT.

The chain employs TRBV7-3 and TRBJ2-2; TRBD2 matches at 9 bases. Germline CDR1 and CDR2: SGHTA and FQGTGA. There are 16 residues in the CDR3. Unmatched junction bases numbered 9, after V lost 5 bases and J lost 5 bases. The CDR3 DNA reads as TGTGCCAGCAGCCCAAGGGGAAGCGGGGGGACCGGGGAGCTGTTTTTT. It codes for CASSPRGSGGTGELFF.

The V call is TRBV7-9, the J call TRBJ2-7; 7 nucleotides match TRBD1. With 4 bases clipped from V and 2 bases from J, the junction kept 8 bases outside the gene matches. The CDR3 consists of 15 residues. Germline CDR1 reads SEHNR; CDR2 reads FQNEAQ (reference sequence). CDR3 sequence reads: CASSSGQVGPYEQYF. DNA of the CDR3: TGTGCCAGCAGCTCTGGACAGGTCGGCCCCTACGAGCAGTACTTC.

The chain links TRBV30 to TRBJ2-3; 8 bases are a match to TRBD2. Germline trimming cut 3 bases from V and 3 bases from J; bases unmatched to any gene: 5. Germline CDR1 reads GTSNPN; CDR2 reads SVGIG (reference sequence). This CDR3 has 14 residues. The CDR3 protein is CAWSGGAGTDTQYF. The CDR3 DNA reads TGTGCCTGGAGCGGGGGGGCCGGTACAGATACGCAGTATTTT.

The CDR3, as DNA: TGTGCCAGCAGCTTGGGGGCATTCCCTAACACTGAAGCTTTCTTT. Translated: CASSLGAFPNTEAFF. This sequence joins TRBV5-4 and TRBJ1-1; D is undetermined. The CDR3 is 15 residues long. V lost 0 bases and J lost 2, with 11 bases in between. Looked up from germline, CDR1 is SGHNT and CDR2 is YYREEE (reference sequence).

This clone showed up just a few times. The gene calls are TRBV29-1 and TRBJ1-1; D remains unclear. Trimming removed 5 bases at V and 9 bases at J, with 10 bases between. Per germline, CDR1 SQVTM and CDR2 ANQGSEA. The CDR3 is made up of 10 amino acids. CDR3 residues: CSVPQDKAFF. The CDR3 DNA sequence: TGCAGCGTTCCCCAAGACAAAGCTTTCTTT.

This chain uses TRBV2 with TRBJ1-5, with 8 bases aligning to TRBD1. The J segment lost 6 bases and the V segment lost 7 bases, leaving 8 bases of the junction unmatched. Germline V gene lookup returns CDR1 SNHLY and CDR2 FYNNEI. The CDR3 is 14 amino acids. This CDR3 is CASTPDRAGQPQHF. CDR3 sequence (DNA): TGTGCCAGCACCCCGGACAGGGCGGGTCAGCCCCAGCATTTT.

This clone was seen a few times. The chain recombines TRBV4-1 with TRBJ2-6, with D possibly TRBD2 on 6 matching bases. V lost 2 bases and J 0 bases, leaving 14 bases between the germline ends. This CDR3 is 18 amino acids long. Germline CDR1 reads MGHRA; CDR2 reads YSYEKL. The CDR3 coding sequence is TGCGCCAGCAGCCAAACAGGCGGGGCCAGCTCTGGGGCCAACGTCCTGACTTTC. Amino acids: CASSQTGGASSGANVLTF.

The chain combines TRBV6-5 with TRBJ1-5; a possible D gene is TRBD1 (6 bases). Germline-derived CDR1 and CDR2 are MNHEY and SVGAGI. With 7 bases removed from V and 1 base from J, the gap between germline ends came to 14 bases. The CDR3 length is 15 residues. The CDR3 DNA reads TGTGCCAGCACTTTACAGGGAGTAAGCAATCAGCCCCAGCATTTT. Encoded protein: CASTLQGVSNQPQHF.